Listed below are T cell receptor beta chains from one sample, sequenced in a study of blood T cell repertoires in COVID-19. The method was immunoSEQ multiplex PCR; TCRdb's version includes in-frame clones alone and lacks a portion of them. The profile covers around 230,000 clones, with roughly 90% appearing a single time and about 9.3% taken by the ten largest. The specimen was PBMCs or T cells enriched from blood (not recorded which). Receptors originate from a man aged 18 to 35 with acute COVID-19. CDR3s include the opening cysteine and the closing phenylalanine or tryptophan. D genes are given only for firm matches. Clone size is not always given. Where it is, it says once, few, many or a class for expanded clones.

v_gene	abundance	j_gene	d_gene	CDR3aa	CDR3nt
TRBV5-4	-	TRBJ1-3	TRBD1	CASQGRGTGNTIYF	TGTGCCAGCCAGGGCAGGGGGACAGGAAACACCATATATTTT
TRBV7-8	-	TRBJ2-7	TRBD1	CASTRGQGFSYEQYF	TGTGCCAGCACGAGGGGACAGGGATTCTCCTACGAGCAGTACTTC
TRBV19	-	TRBJ2-7	-	CASSIGGLPGSYEQYF	TGTGCCAGTAGTATAGGAGGCCTCCCGGGGAGCTACGAGCAGTACTTC
TRBV15	few	TRBJ2-5	-	CATSRVGGTGGTQYF	TGTGCCACCAGCAGAGTCGGCGGGACTGGCGGGACCCAGTACTTC
TRBV28	-	TRBJ2-3	TRBD2	CASSFSGYNTDTQYF	TGTGCCAGCAGCTTTAGCGGGTACAACACAGATACGCAGTATTTT
TRBV14	-	TRBJ2-6	TRBD1	CASSQTGTGVFGANVLTF	TGTGCCAGCAGCCAAACCGGGACAGGGGTTTTTGGGGCCAACGTCCTGACTTTC
TRBV9	-	TRBJ2-7	-	CASSVGGGVNYEQYF	TGTGCCAGCAGCGTAGGTGGAGGGGTCAACTACGAGCAGTACTTC
TRBV12-3/TRBV12-4	-	TRBJ2-7	-	CASSPKGPYEQYF	TGTGCCAGCAGCCCGAAGGGGCCCTACGAGCAGTACTTC
TRBV6-2/TRBV6-3	-	TRBJ2-7	-	CASSQPPTGYEQYF	TGTGCCAGCAGCCAACCACCGACAGGCTACGAGCAGTACTTC
TRBV19	-	TRBJ1-2	-	CASSIGAGQGYGYTF	TGTGCCAGTAGTATTGGGGCAGGCCAAGGCTATGGCTACACCTTC
TRBV21-1	-	TRBJ1-5	-	CASSSRGCSNQPQHF	TGTGCCAGCAGCTCAAGAGGGTGTAGCAATCAGCCCCAGCATTTT
TRBV27	once	TRBJ1-6	-	CASSLQQLNNSPLHF	TGTGCCAGCAGTTTACAACAGCTGAATAATTCACCCCTCCACTTT